These T cell receptor beta chains were read from a single sample in a study of blood T cell repertoires in COVID-19. Sequencing used immunoSEQ multiplex PCR; TCRdb keeps in-frame clones, though not all of them. Among hundreds of thousands of clones listed, 89% were seen once. The sample taken for sequencing was PBMCs or T cells enriched from blood (not recorded which). The receptors shown here come from a man aged 55 to 70 who had recovered from COVID-19. Each CDR3 is given with its conserved first and last residue. The order of the fields is J gene, clone size, V gene, D gene, CDR3 protein, CDR3 DNA. A D gene is named only where the DNA matches it firmly. A clone size is listed for some rows: how often the clone was seen (once, few, many), or a class if it is expanded.

J: TRBJ1-1; size: -; V: TRBV12-3/TRBV12-4; D: -; CDR3: CASSLAGGAEAFF; DNA: TGTGCCAGCAGTTTAGCGGGGGGAGCTGAAGCTTTCTTT
J: TRBJ2-5; size: -; V: TRBV14; D: TRBD1; CDR3: CASSQGTGEGETQYF; DNA: TGTGCCAGCAGCCAAGGGACAGGGGAGGGTGAGACCCAGTACTTC
J: TRBJ2-6; size: -; V: TRBV28; D: -; CDR3: CASSWYFSGSSGANVLTF; DNA: TGTGCCAGCAGTTGGTACTTTTCCGGTAGCTCTGGGGCCAACGTCCTGACTTTC
J: TRBJ2-2; size: -; V: TRBV9; D: TRBD2; CDR3: CASSAPRGGRVTGELFF; DNA: TGTGCCAGCAGCGCTCCGCGGGGGGGGAGGGTCACCGGGGAGCTGTTTTTT
J: TRBJ2-3; size: -; V: TRBV6-2/TRBV6-3; D: TRBD1; CDR3: CASSPTGIGTDTQYF; DNA: TGTGCCAGCAGTCCGACAGGGATAGGCACAGATACGCAGTATTTT
J: TRBJ1-1; size: -; V: TRBV24-1; D: -; CDR3: CAPLTGNTEAFF; DNA: TGTGCCCCGCTTACCGGGAACACTGAAGCTTTCTTT
J: TRBJ1-5; size: -; V: TRBV9; D: -; CDR3: CASSAGSGNQPQHF; DNA: TGTGCCAGCAGCGCAGGGTCCGGCAATCAGCCCCAGCATTTT
J: TRBJ2-2; size: -; V: TRBV6-4; D: -; CDR3: CASSVTNTGELFF; DNA: TGTGCCAGCAGTGTTACGAACACCGGGGAGCTGTTTTTT
J: TRBJ2-7; size: -; V: TRBV13; D: TRBD1; CDR3: CASSFHPDRGPHEQYF; DNA: TGTGCCAGCAGCTTCCATCCTGACAGGGGGCCCCACGAGCAGTACTTC
J: TRBJ2-6; size: -; V: TRBV6-5; D: -; CDR3: CASSYKGRSGANVLTF; DNA: TGTGCCAGCAGTTACAAGGGGCGGTCTGGGGCCAACGTCCTGACTTTC
J: TRBJ2-1; size: -; V: TRBV4-2; D: -; CDR3: CASSPRSRSYNEQFF; DNA: TGTGCCAGCAGCCCGCGGAGTCGCTCCTACAATGAGCAGTTCTTC
J: TRBJ2-5; size: -; V: TRBV4-1; D: -; CDR3: CASSPLSRETQYF; DNA: TGCGCCAGCAGCCCCCTAAGTCGCGAGACCCAGTACTTC
J: TRBJ2-7; size: -; V: TRBV9; D: -; CDR3: CASSPQGGLNYEQYF; DNA: TGTGCCAGCAGCCCCCAAGGTGGACTGAACTACGAGCAGTACTTC
J: TRBJ1-4; size: -; V: TRBV19; D: TRBD1; CDR3: CASSNRGLDEKLFF; DNA: TGTGCCAGTAGTAACAGGGGGCTGGATGAAAAACTGTTTTTT
J: TRBJ2-1; size: -; V: TRBV11-3; D: TRBD2; CDR3: CASSLLAGSYNEQFF; DNA: TGTGCCAGCAGCTTGCTAGCGGGTTCCTACAATGAGCAGTTCTTC
J: TRBJ2-1; size: -; V: TRBV27; D: TRBD2; CDR3: CASSKLAGVRNEQFF; DNA: TGTGCCAGCTCGAAACTAGCGGGAGTTCGAAATGAGCAGTTCTTC
J: TRBJ2-3; size: -; V: TRBV19; D: -; CDR3: CASQKTRVDTQYF; DNA: TGTGCCAGTCAAAAAACTCGCGTAGATACGCAGTATTTT
J: TRBJ2-7; size: -; V: TRBV28; D: -; CDR3: CASSSLTKTYEQYF; DNA: TGTGCCAGCAGTTCGTTGACTAAAACCTACGAGCAGTACTTC
J: TRBJ2-2; size: once; V: TRBV7-9; D: TRBD2; CDR3: CASSRGLAGDLNTGELFF; DNA: TGTGCCAGCAGTCGAGGACTAGCGGGAGATCTGAACACCGGGGAGCTGTTTTTT
J: TRBJ2-3; size: -; V: TRBV5-1; D: -; CDR3: CASSFQTDTQYF; DNA: TGCGCCAGCAGCTTCCAAACAGATACGCAGTATTTT
J: TRBJ2-5; size: -; V: TRBV13; D: -; CDR3: CASSTQMAGRETQYF; DNA: TGTGCCAGCAGCACCCAAATGGCGGGTCGAGAGACCCAGTACTTC
J: TRBJ1-4; size: once; V: TRBV28; D: -; CDR3: CASSFVAGALEKLFF; DNA: TGTGCCAGCAGTTTTGTTGCAGGGGCCCTAGAAAAACTGTTTTTT
J: TRBJ2-7; size: -; V: TRBV28; D: -; CDR3: CASRRTGIYEQYF; DNA: TGTGCCAGCAGACGTACAGGGATATACGAGCAGTACTTC
J: TRBJ2-7; size: -; V: TRBV18; D: -; CDR3: CASSPPSGGREAEQYF; DNA: TGTGCCAGCTCACCACCGAGCGGTGGCAGGGAGGCCGAGCAGTACTTC
J: TRBJ1-6; size: -; V: TRBV28; D: TRBD1; CDR3: CASIPFDRGNSPLHF; DNA: TGTGCCAGCATTCCTTTCGACAGGGGGAATTCACCCCTCCACTTT
J: TRBJ1-1; size: -; V: TRBV19; D: -; CDR3: CASRPQGGTEAFF; DNA: TGTGCCAGTAGACCGCAGGGAGGCACTGAAGCTTTCTTT
J: TRBJ1-1; size: -; V: TRBV9; D: TRBD1; CDR3: CASSVKPRTTGVFTEAFF; DNA: TGTGCCAGCAGCGTAAAGCCAAGGACGACAGGGGTATTTACTGAAGCTTTCTTT
J: TRBJ2-1; size: -; V: TRBV7-2; D: TRBD2; CDR3: CASSPRLAGTNEQFF; DNA: TGTGCCAGCAGTCCTAGACTAGCGGGAACCAATGAGCAGTTCTTC
J: TRBJ2-3; size: few; V: TRBV3-1/TRBV3-2; D: -; CDR3: CASSQEGGSGGFTTDTQYF; DNA: TGTGCCAGCAGCCAAGAGGGAGGTTCAGGGGGGTTCACCACAGATACGCAGTATTTT
J: TRBJ2-3; size: -; V: TRBV27; D: TRBD2; CDR3: CASSRTSGIDTQYF; DNA: TGTGCCAGCAGTAGGACTAGCGGGATAGATACGCAGTATTTT
J: TRBJ2-3; size: -; V: TRBV10-2; D: TRBD2; CDR3: CASSEASGRTDTQYF; DNA: TGCGCCAGCAGTGAGGCCAGCGGGAGAACAGATACGCAGTATTTT
J: TRBJ1-6; size: -; V: TRBV9; D: -; CDR3: CASSVAAGVGNSPLHF; DNA: TGTGCCAGCAGCGTAGCTGCAGGGGTGGGGAATTCACCCCTCCACTTT
J: TRBJ1-2; size: -; V: TRBV28; D: -; CDR3: CASSLSLNPGQGYTF; DNA: TGTGCCAGCAGTTTATCACTTAACCCAGGGCAGGGCTACACCTTC
J: TRBJ2-4; size: -; V: TRBV10-3; D: TRBD2; CDR3: CAISEVLAGKGNIQYF; DNA: TGTGCCATCAGTGAGGTGCTAGCGGGGAAGGGGAACATTCAGTACTTC
J: TRBJ1-5; size: -; V: TRBV28; D: TRBD1; CDR3: CASSRWGRGTHQPQHF; DNA: TGTGCCAGCAGTCGTTGGGGCAGGGGGACCCACCAGCCCCAGCATTTT
J: TRBJ1-1; size: -; V: TRBV5-6; D: -; CDR3: CASSLKTQGMNTEAFF; DNA: TGTGCCAGCAGCCTAAAAACCCAGGGAATGAACACTGAAGCTTTCTTT
J: TRBJ1-1; size: once; V: TRBV7-2; D: TRBD1; CDR3: CASSFDRVRAEAFF; DNA: TGTGCCAGCAGCTTTGACAGGGTAAGGGCTGAAGCTTTCTTT
J: TRBJ2-7; size: -; V: TRBV11-3; D: -; CDR3: CASSLEGDEQYF; DNA: TGTGCCAGCAGCTTGGAAGGGGACGAGCAGTACTTC
J: TRBJ1-1; size: -; V: TRBV5-1; D: TRBD1; CDR3: CASSLYGQGRSGEAFF; DNA: TGCGCCAGCAGCTTATACGGACAGGGGCGGAGTGGTGAAGCTTTCTTT
J: TRBJ2-1; size: -; V: TRBV5-1; D: TRBD2; CDR3: CASSRGTSGYNEQFF; DNA: TGCGCCAGCAGCAGAGGGACTAGCGGATACAATGAGCAGTTCTTC
J: TRBJ2-3; size: -; V: TRBV11-3; D: TRBD1; CDR3: CASSLRQGGTDTQYF; DNA: TGTGCCAGCAGCTTACGACAGGGGGGTACAGATACGCAGTATTTT
J: TRBJ2-6; size: -; V: TRBV11-3; D: -; CDR3: CASSLGGCGANVLTF; DNA: TGTGCCAGCAGCTTAGGAGGGTGTGGGGCCAACGTCCTGACTTTC
J: TRBJ1-2; size: -; V: TRBV3-1/TRBV3-2; D: -; CDR3: CASSQSGYYGYTF; DNA: TGTGCCAGCAGCCAGTCCGGTTACTATGGCTACACCTTC
J: TRBJ2-1; size: -; V: TRBV7-2; D: TRBD2; CDR3: CASSFWTSGRNEQFF; DNA: TGTGCCAGCAGCTTCTGGACTAGCGGGAGGAACGAGCAGTTCTTC
J: TRBJ1-2; size: -; V: TRBV5-1; D: -; CDR3: CASSLEAGAYGYTF; DNA: TGCGCCAGCAGCTTGGAGGCGGGGGCCTATGGCTACACCTTC
J: TRBJ1-3; size: -; V: TRBV30; D: -; CDR3: CAWQGVENTIYF; DNA: TGTGCCTGGCAAGGGGTGGAAAACACCATATATTTT
J: TRBJ2-3; size: -; V: TRBV3-1/TRBV3-2; D: -; CDR3: CASSQVTSGNADTQYF; DNA: TGTGCCAGCAGCCAAGTCACTAGTGGGAATGCAGATACGCAGTATTTT
J: TRBJ1-2; size: -; V: TRBV12-3/TRBV12-4; D: -; CDR3: CASSGYTRVYTF; DNA: TGTGCCAGCAGTGGATACACTCGGGTCTACACCTTC
J: TRBJ2-7; size: -; V: TRBV28; D: TRBD1; CDR3: CASSLGTGNYEQYF; DNA: TGTGCCAGCAGTCTCGGGACAGGTAACTACGAGCAGTACTTC
J: TRBJ2-3; size: -; V: TRBV7-3; D: TRBD2; CDR3: CASSPRLAGLRAQYF; DNA: TGTGCCAGCAGCCCTCGCCTAGCGGGACTCAGGGCGCAGTATTTT
J: TRBJ1-1; size: -; V: TRBV6-5; D: -; CDR3: CASRPQGRNTEAFF; DNA: TGTGCCAGCAGACCACAGGGCCGGAACACTGAAGCTTTCTTT
J: TRBJ1-1; size: -; V: TRBV6-5; D: TRBD1; CDR3: CASISNRGTEAFF; DNA: TGTGCCAGCATCTCCAACAGGGGCACTGAAGCTTTCTTT
J: TRBJ2-2; size: -; V: TRBV19; D: -; CDR3: CASCSANTGELFF; DNA: TGTGCCAGTTGCAGTGCGAACACCGGGGAGCTGTTTTTT
J: TRBJ2-1; size: -; V: TRBV18; D: TRBD2; CDR3: CASSPLAGNNEQFF; DNA: TGTGCCAGCTCACCGTTAGCGGGGAACAATGAGCAGTTCTTC
J: TRBJ2-7; size: -; V: TRBV20-1; D: -; CDR3: CSAHRSEQYF; DNA: TGCAGTGCCCACCGGAGCGAGCAGTACTTC
J: TRBJ2-1; size: once; V: TRBV7-2; D: -; CDR3: CASSFSGSSYNEQFF; DNA: TGTGCCAGCAGCTTTAGCGGAAGCTCCTACAATGAGCAGTTCTTC
J: TRBJ2-1; size: -; V: TRBV24-1; D: TRBD2; CDR3: CATSETSGANYNEQFF; DNA: TGTGCCACCAGTGAAACTAGCGGGGCGAACTACAATGAGCAGTTCTTC
J: TRBJ2-7; size: -; V: TRBV7-9; D: TRBD2; CDR3: CASSIGTSGTYEQYF; DNA: TGTGCCAGCAGCATAGGGACTAGCGGGACGTACGAGCAGTACTTC